A single sample is the source of the 8 T cell receptor beta chains below, sequenced in a study of blood T cell repertoires in COVID-19. The table came from immunoSEQ multiplex PCR; TCRdb's copy has only in-frame clones and leaves some out. The repertoire holds around 210,000 clones, with roughly 85% as singletons. Sequencing input: peripheral blood. Source of these receptors: a man aged 45-60 years with COVID-19, enrolled during active disease.

The V gene is TRBV28, the J gene TRBJ1-2; no definite D call. V lost 7 bases and J lost 8, with 14 bases in between. CDR1 and CDR2 (germline): MDHEN, SYDVKM. This CDR3 contains 12 residues. CDR3 nucleotide sequence: TGTGCCAGCACCCCACTGGGCCGCGGCTACACCTTC. Encoded protein: CASTPLGRGYTF.

The genes are TRBV15 and TRBJ2-5; weak D call: TRBD2 (7 bases). V lost 6 bases, J lost 2 bases, and 13 bases lay in between. The CDR3 extends over 14 amino acids. Per germline, CDR1 LNHNV and CDR2 YYDKDF (reference sequence). This CDR3 reads CATSGGAQQETQYF. The CDR3 DNA reads as TGTGCCACCAGTGGGGGGGCCCAACAAGAGACCCAGTACTTC.

The chain has TRBV11-3 and TRBJ1-3, with D possibly matching TRBD1 (6 bases). The CDR3 is 17 residues long. V lost 1 base and J lost 1, with 14 bases in between. Germline lookup yields CDR1 SGHNT and CDR2 YENEEA. CDR3 in amino acids: CASSLASAGESGNTIYF. The CDR3 region has the DNA TGTGCCAGCAGCTTAGCCTCCGCAGGGGAGTCTGGAAACACCATATATTTT.

The V and J genes are TRBV6-1 and TRBJ1-3; the D gene is possibly TRBD1 (5 bases). Trimming removed 4 bases from V and 3 bases from J, with 22 bases in between. CDR3 length: 18 amino acids. Germline-derived CDR1 and CDR2 are MNHNS and SASEGT. The CDR3 sequence is CASSVGRSGGEVGNTIYF. As DNA, the CDR3 is TGTGCCAGCAGTGTAGGGAGAAGCGGGGGAGAGGTTGGAAACACCATATATTTT.

J is TRBJ2-7 and V is TRBV5-5, with 7 positions matching TRBD1. The J segment lost 0 bases and the V segment lost 6 bases, leaving 3 bases of the junction unmatched. This CDR3 spans 13 amino acids. The germline CDR1 and CDR2 sequences are SGHKS and YYEKEE (reference sequence). The CDR3 coding sequence is TGTGCCAGCATGGACAGGTTCTCCTACGAGCAGTACTTC. Translated, it gives CASMDRFSYEQYF. The complete variable domain, with remaining parts taken from reference TRBV5-5 and TRBJ2-7, reads DAGVTQSPTHLIKTRGQQVTLRCSPISGHKSVSWYQQVLGQGPQFIFQYYEKEERGRGNFPDRFSARQFPNYSSELNVNALLLGDSALYLCASMDRFSYEQYFGPGTRLTVT.

This clone was observed a handful of times. The V call is TRBV6-5, the J call TRBJ1-2; 8 bases are shared with TRBD1. With V trimmed by 5 bases and J by 5 bases, 10 bases remained unmatched. The CDR3 has 15 residues. The germline CDR1 and CDR2 sequences are MNHEY and SVGAGI. The CDR3 nucleotides are TGTGCCAGCAGTCGGACAGGGAGTGGGAGGTATGGCTACACCTTC. This encodes CASSRTGSGRYGYTF.

This clone came up once. The rearrangement links TRBV5-1 to TRBJ2-1, with TRBD2 identical over 8 bases. The V and J ends lost 0 bases and 10 bases, in that order; junction bases with no gene match: 6. CDR1 is SGHRS, CDR2 YFSETQ, per germline. This CDR3 region has 14 residues. CDR3 DNA: TGCGCCAGCAGCTTGGCCGGGACTAGGGACGAGCAGTTCTTC. Translation: CASSLAGTRDEQFF. Complete variable domain (other parts from reference TRBV5-1 and TRBJ2-1): KAGVTQTPRYLIKTRGQQVTLSCSPISGHRSVSWYQQTPGQGLQFLFEYFSETQRNKGNFPGRFSGRQFSNSRSEMNVSTLELGDSALYLCASSLAGTRDEQFFGPGTRLTVL.

The V and J genes are TRBV3-1 (or the pseudogene TRBV3-2) and TRBJ1-4, with TRBD1 as a possible D gene (6 bases). The CDR3 length is 15 residues. Trimming removed 2 bases at V and 13 bases at J, with 20 bases between. Germline values: CDR1 LGHDT, CDR2 YNNKEL (reference sequence). The CDR3, as DNA: TGTGCCAGCAGCCAAATACACAGGGTAAGCTGGATACTGTTTTTT. This codes for CASSQIHRVSWILFF.